Only a few counts were recorded for the clone carrying this TCR beta chain. Its specificity is unknown. These data are taken from a study of T-cell memory formation after mild COVID-19. For the study at large: TCR clustering was largely donor specific. Study-wide points: Later expanders leaned CD4+, whereas clones that contracted between day 15 and 85 were balanced CD4/CD8. The appearance of some responding clones in pre-infection memory suggested that cross-reactive memory joined.

TCR alpha and TCR beta cDNA libraries with sample barcodes and UMIs came from 5'RACE using constant-segment primers. MiXCR, applied by TCRdb to the 5' RACE reads, yields one record per CDR3 protein. The sample carries around 530,000 distinct CDR3 sequences, approximately 21% recorded once. Germline V gene sequence: CDR1 SGHDT, CDR2 YYEEEE. V gave up 2 bases and J gave up 1 base; unmatched junction bases: 9. The CDR3 spans 18 residues. The source is an adult woman who had mild COVID-19 (a few samples of this study predate the infection). Cell type and time point are not known. This sequence joins TRBV5-6 and TRBJ2-3; 11 bases map to TRBD2. Sequenced: PBMCs or a T cell subset sorted from them (not recorded which). CDR3 in DNA: TGTGCCAGCAGCTTTACTAGCGGGGGAAACTCCCGCACAGATACGCAGTATTTT. Its protein product is CASSFTSGGNSRTDTQYF.